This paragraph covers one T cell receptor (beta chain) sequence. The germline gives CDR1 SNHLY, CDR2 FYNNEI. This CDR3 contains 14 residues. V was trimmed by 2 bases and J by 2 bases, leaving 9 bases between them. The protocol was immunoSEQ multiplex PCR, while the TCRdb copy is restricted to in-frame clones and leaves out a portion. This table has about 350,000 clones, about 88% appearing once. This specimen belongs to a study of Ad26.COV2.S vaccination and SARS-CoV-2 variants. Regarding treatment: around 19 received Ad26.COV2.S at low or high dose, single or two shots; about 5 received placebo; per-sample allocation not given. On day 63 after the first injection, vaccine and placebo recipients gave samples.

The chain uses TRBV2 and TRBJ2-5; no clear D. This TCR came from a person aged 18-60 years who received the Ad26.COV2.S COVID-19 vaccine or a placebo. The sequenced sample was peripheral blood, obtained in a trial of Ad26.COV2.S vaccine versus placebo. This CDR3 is CASSERSEQETQYF. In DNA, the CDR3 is TGTGCCAGCAGTGAAAGGTCAGAGCAAGAGACCCAGTACTTC. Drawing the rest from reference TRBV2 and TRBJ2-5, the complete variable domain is EPEVTQTPSHQVTQMGQEVILRCVPISNHLYFYWYRQILGQKVEFLVSFYNNEISEKSEIFDDQFSVERPDGSNFTLKIRSTKLEDSAMYFCASSERSEQETQYFGPGTRLLVL.